These T cell receptor beta chains were read from a single sample in a study of blood T cell repertoires in COVID-19. Generated by immunoSEQ multiplex PCR, the TCRdb table keeps only in-frame clones and is missing some. The data show a few hundred thousand clones, with just over 90% seen just once and around 0.86% held by the top ten. Source material: PBMCs or T cells enriched from blood (not recorded which). These receptors originate from a woman aged 40 to 50 who had been exposed to COVID-19. Each CDR3 is given without its conserved first and last residue.

ASSILAGGKYNEQF	TRBV7-9	TRBJ2-1
ASSWEKTGINTGELF	TRBV5-1	TRBJ2-2
ASSQGWQLNTGELF	TRBV3-1/TRBV3-2	TRBJ2-2
ASSLVAVPVYGYT	TRBV5-5	TRBJ1-2
ASSVDPASGVKNEQF	TRBV9	TRBJ2-1
ASSLRGISYEQY	TRBV7-8	TRBJ2-7
ASSSGGLSNQPQH	TRBV11-2	TRBJ1-5
ASSPTGRNTGELF	TRBV18	TRBJ2-2
ASSAPGGNTIY	TRBV7-9	TRBJ1-3
ASNQGDEQY	TRBV10-1	TRBJ2-7
ASSFLDRFPPNWDTEAF	TRBV5-5	TRBJ1-1
AGSGPNTEAF	TRBV2	TRBJ1-1
ASSRTGGPQH	TRBV4-1	TRBJ1-5
ASSPRQDYGYT	TRBV18	TRBJ1-2
ASSLKSVYPLREQY	TRBV27	TRBJ2-7
AWSVNRVNNSPLH	TRBV30	TRBJ1-6
ASSLPGTQY	TRBV7-9	TRBJ2-5
ASSPRDLYNEKLF	TRBV7-9	TRBJ1-4
ASSSGTSGREKNIQY	TRBV11-3	TRBJ2-4
SAEDGGEQF	TRBV20-1	TRBJ2-1
ASSPRSNTEAF	TRBV5-5	TRBJ1-1
ASSWGSGNSTDTQY	TRBV5-1	TRBJ2-3
ASNPPGAEAF	TRBV7-6	TRBJ1-1
ATSGGQGAETQY	TRBV15	TRBJ2-5
ASRDTGASYEQY	TRBV27	TRBJ2-7
ASSIVGFSVQETQY	TRBV19	TRBJ2-5
ASSFEGGLPQAF	TRBV5-5	TRBJ1-1
ATTLRGTGELF	TRBV3-1/TRBV3-2	TRBJ2-2
ASATGGKNYGYT	TRBV5-1	TRBJ1-2
ASSHSNRPRCPSGANVLT	TRBV23-1	TRBJ2-6
ASSPGAVYEQY	TRBV7-9	TRBJ2-7
ATSPDRGYYNEQF	TRBV15	TRBJ2-1
AWSWNRGDTEAF	TRBV30	TRBJ1-1
AWAGTGGYEQY	TRBV30	TRBJ2-7
ASSQGGRASADTQY	TRBV14	TRBJ2-3
ASSRGSGGANTGELF	TRBV3-1/TRBV3-2	TRBJ2-2
ASRVTQGKYNEQF	TRBV13	TRBJ2-1
ASSISAGVTYEQY	TRBV19	TRBJ2-7
ASSPISNQPQH	TRBV27	TRBJ1-5
AWSGAGGNSPLH	TRBV30	TRBJ1-6
ASSEPGQVWGLNTEAF	TRBV10-2	TRBJ1-1
ASSRRDVNTEAF	TRBV6-5	TRBJ1-1
ASSLAFRTEAF	TRBV7-9	TRBJ1-1
AWKPQGTTYEQY	TRBV30	TRBJ2-7
ASSHRTGQASPNTEAF	TRBV4-1	TRBJ1-1
ASSDQGGDYGYT	TRBV5-1	TRBJ1-2
ASSQGPGSSFGSPLH	TRBV9	TRBJ1-6
ASSLGSEAF	TRBV5-1	TRBJ1-1
ASLRTGVMNTEAF	TRBV7-8	TRBJ1-1
ASSVAGMGGYT	TRBV2	TRBJ1-2
ASSDTGKTEAF	TRBV6-1	TRBJ1-1
ASSLLAGYYEQY	TRBV6-5	TRBJ2-7
ACLQGNYGYT	TRBV30	TRBJ1-2